Listed here are 21 T cell receptor beta chains from one sample, sequenced in a study of T cells in Graves' hyperthyroidism and ophthalmopathy. Amplification of TCR beta CDR3 regions used RNA as the template. Using the HTBI primer set, a first-round RT-PCR was run on the TCR CDR3. TCRdb reanalysed the multiplex PCR reads using MiXCR and keeps one entry per CDR3 protein. The table has roughly 560,000 distinct CDR3 sequences, 14% to 15% seen once; the top ten hold about 3.9%. Sequences were obtained from blood. Receptor source: a middle-aged woman with Graves' ophthalmopathy.

This clonotype was observed many times. The rearrangement uses TRBV12-3 or TRBV12-4 and TRBJ2-5; D gene uncertain. The germline V and J ends were trimmed by 7 bases and 2 bases, with 11 bases remaining between them. The CDR3 has 13 residues. The CDR3 bases are TGTGCCAGCACTTCGACACGACAAGAGACCCAGTACTTC. It is translated as CASTSTRQETQYF.

The sample holds a few counts of this clonotype. The gene calls are TRBV5-1 and TRBJ2-5; 7 positions match TRBD2. Germline lookup yields CDR1 SGHRS and CDR2 YFSETQ. J lost 7 bases, V lost 1 base, and 10 bases had no gene match. The CDR3 is 15 residues long. The CDR3 bases are TGCGCCAGCAGCTTGATGGGAGGGGCGCAGGGGACCCAGTACTTC. This codes for CASSLMGGAQGTQYF.

V is TRBV19 and J is TRBJ2-7; the D call may be TRBD1 or TRBD2 (5 bases each). The V gene's germline CDR1 is LNHDA and CDR2 SQIVND (reference sequence). The CDR3 has 15 residues. V was shortened by 4 bases and J by 0 bases, with 13 bases between the two germline ends. The CDR3 protein is CASSRISGSSYEQYF. The CDR3 DNA sequence: TGTGCCAGTAGTAGGATTTCAGGGAGCTCCTACGAGCAGTACTTC.

This clonotype was recorded at least ten times. This sequence joins TRBV2 and TRBJ2-7; 14 bases are a match to TRBD2. Germline trimming cut 5 bases from V and 4 bases from J; bases unmatched to any gene: 13. The germline V gene encodes CDR1 SNHLY and CDR2 FYNNEI. This CDR3 is 18 amino acids long. Here the CDR3 reads CASSPIMPGLAGAYEQYF. The CDR3 DNA reads as TGTGCCAGCAGTCCAATAATGCCGGGACTAGCGGGAGCTTACGAGCAGTACTTC.

This clonotype was found many times. The chain couples TRBV19 to TRBJ1-2, with D possibly matching TRBD1 (5 bases). Per the germline V gene, CDR1 is LNHDA and CDR2 is SQIVND (reference sequence). CDR3 length: 15 amino acids. The germline V and J ends were trimmed by 7 bases and 0 bases, with 15 bases remaining between them. CDR3 loop: CASTDSGRANYGYTF. The CDR3, as DNA: TGTGCCAGTACCGATTCGGGGCGAGCTAACTATGGCTACACCTTC.

This clonotype came up many times. The chain combines TRBV6-5 with TRBJ2-7; the D is unclear. This CDR3 contains 14 residues. Looked up from germline, CDR1 is MNHEY and CDR2 is SVGAGI. V was pared by 2 bases and J by 2 bases, with 10 bases between. CDR3 nucleotide sequence: TGTGCCAGCAGTTACGTAGAGGATCCCTACGAGCAGTACTTC. Its translation is CASSYVEDPYEQYF.

This clonotype was found many times. This rearrangement joins TRBV20-1 to TRBJ1-2; 7 bases are shared with TRBD1. The CDR3 length is 14 residues. CDR1 is DFQATT and CDR2 is SNEGSKA in the germline V gene (reference sequence). V gave up 7 bases and J gave up 1 base; unmatched junction bases: 9. CDR3 DNA sequence: TGCAGTGGTGGAGGGGGCTTAATTAACTATGGCTACACCTTC. It is translated as CSGGGGLINYGYTF.

This clonotype was counted many times. The chain links TRBV29-1 to TRBJ2-2; TRBD2 matches at 8 bases. Germline assignment: CDR1 SQVTM and CDR2 ANQGSEA. Losses at the gene ends were 7 bases for V and 2 bases for J; bases not matched to a gene: 9. The CDR3 consists of 15 residues. The CDR3 DNA reads TGCAGCGCCGCACTAGCGGAAACTAACACCGGGGAGCTGTTTTTT. The encoded protein is CSAALAETNTGELFF.

V gene TRBV12-5 combines with J gene TRBJ1-3; D unclear. The V and J ends lost 0 bases and 6 bases respectively, with 15 bases between them. CDR1 and CDR2 from the germline V gene are LGHNT and FRNRAP. The CDR3 runs to 16 residues. The CDR3 DNA sequence: TGTGCTAGTGGTTTGGTACCGGGCCATAGGGCAAACACCATATATTTT. It specifies CASGLVPGHRANTIYF.

This clonotype was detected a few times. V is TRBV19 and J is TRBJ1-2; 8 positions match TRBD1. Germline loops: CDR1 LNHDA, CDR2 SQIVND (reference sequence). Trimming at V came to 3 bases and at J to 6 bases, leaving 9 bases not matched to a gene. The CDR3 is made up of 15 amino acids. This CDR3 is CASSILQGGADGYTF. CDR3 DNA: TGTGCCAGTAGTATTCTACAGGGGGGGGCGGATGGCTACACCTTC.

This clonotype was counted ten times or more. The CDR3 DNA sequence: TGTGCCAGCAGCTCCTACGTGGCTGAAGCTTTCTTT. Protein: CASSSYVAEAFF. V is TRBV12-3 or TRBV12-4 and J is TRBJ1-1; D is uncertain. The CDR3 covers 12 residues. Trimming shortened V by 6 bases and J by 6 bases, and 11 bases separated the two germline ends.

The V call is TRBV24-1, the J call TRBJ2-5, with D hard to call. The CDR3 runs 14 residues. Germline V gene sequence: CDR1 KGHDR, CDR2 SFDVKD. V was clipped by 6 bases and J by 3 bases, with 13 bases between them. The CDR3 nucleotides read TGTGCCACCAGTCCGGTGGGCGGAGAAGAGACCCAGTACTTC. Translation: CATSPVGGEETQYF.

This clonotype has at least ten counts. This rearrangement joins TRBV9 to TRBJ2-7; the D is unclear. Trimming shortened V by 0 bases and J by 0 bases, and 7 bases separated the two germline ends. Germline CDR1 SGDLS, CDR2 YYNGEE. The CDR3 contains 14 residues. As DNA, the CDR3 is TGTGCCAGCAGCGTAGTGGGCAACTCCTACGAGCAGTACTTC. Encoded protein: CASSVVGNSYEQYF.

This clonotype showed up many times. The rearrangement joins TRBV30 to TRBJ2-7; possible D gene TRBD2, 6 bases. Germline-derived CDR1 and CDR2 are GTSNPN and SVGIG (reference sequence). The CDR3 covers 12 residues. V shed 2 bases and J shed 6 bases, with 11 bases lying between them. CDR3 in amino acids: CAWSWGVGEQYF. CDR3 DNA: TGTGCCTGGAGTTGGGGGGTCGGCGAGCAGTACTTC. The full variable domain, its missing parts supplied by reference TRBV30 and TRBJ2-7, is SQTIHQWPATLVQPVGSPLSLECTVEGTSNPNLYWYRQAAGRGLQLLFYSVGIGQISSEVPQNLSASRPQDRQFILSSKKLLLSDSGFYLCAWSWGVGEQYFGPGTRLTVT.

V and J are TRBV28 and TRBJ1-2; tentative D call: TRBD1 (6 bases). This CDR3 comprises 16 residues. Trimming stripped 4 bases from V and 6 bases from J, with 21 bases between. Germline CDR1 is MDHEN and CDR2 is SYDVKM. CDR3 nucleotides: TGTGCCAGCAGTTCACCGAATGACAGGAGAACGAATGGCTACACCTTC. Translated, it gives CASSSPNDRRTNGYTF.

This clonotype was observed at least ten times. V and J are TRBV28 and TRBJ1-5; no clear D. The CDR3 is 14 residues long. CDR1 and CDR2 (germline): MDHEN, SYDVKM. The germline V and J ends were trimmed by 6 bases and 3 bases, with 12 bases remaining between them. CDR3 sequence: CASSLTDLNQPQHF. In nucleotides, the CDR3 is TGTGCCAGCAGCCTGACGGACCTCAATCAGCCCCAGCATTTT.

The CDR3 nucleotides are TGTGCCAGCAGTTTGGGGACAGGGGCGGCAAACATTCAGTACTTC. It translates to CASSLGTGAANIQYF. The chain carries TRBV28 and TRBJ2-4, with 10 bases lining up with TRBD1. The CDR3 is 15 amino acids. CDR1 is MDHEN, CDR2 SYDVKM, per germline. V lost 3 bases and J lost 6; bases outside the gene matches: 5.

This clonotype was seen at least ten times. The chain combines TRBV6-5 with TRBJ1-1; no clear D gene. V lost 0 bases and J lost 0, with 11 bases in between. The CDR3 totals 16 residues. Germline values: CDR1 MNHEY, CDR2 SVGAGI. CDR3 nucleotide sequence: TGTGCCAGCAGTTACTCGATAGGGAGTTTGAACACTGAAGCTTTCTTT. Protein sequence: CASSYSIGSLNTEAFF.

The chain couples TRBV5-1 to TRBJ2-2; D gene uncertain. V was cut by 1 base and J by 0 bases, with 7 bases left in between. This CDR3 contains 15 residues. Germline values: CDR1 SGHRS, CDR2 YFSETQ. This CDR3 reads CASSLFGANTGELFF. Written as DNA, the CDR3 is TGCGCCAGCAGCTTGTTCGGCGCGAACACCGGGGAGCTGTTTTTT.

The chain combines TRBV10-3 with TRBJ2-2; 7 bases align to TRBD1. Germline V gives CDR1 ENHRY, CDR2 SYGVKD. The V and J ends lost 8 bases and 1 base, in that order; junction bases with no gene match: 7. CDR3 length: 15 amino acids. In nucleotides, the CDR3 is TGTGCCATCGGCCGACAGGGCAAGAACACCGGGGAGCTGTTTTTT. The encoded protein is CAIGRQGKNTGELFF.

This clonotype was counted between two and nine times. The V call is TRBV4-3, the J call TRBJ1-5; tentative D call: TRBD1 (6 bases). Per the germline V gene, CDR1 is LGHNA and CDR2 is YSLEER. V lost 0 bases to trimming and J lost 2 bases, with 14 bases between them. The CDR3 runs 17 residues. This CDR3 reads CASSQEWGAAGNQPQHF. In DNA, the CDR3 is TGCGCCAGCAGCCAAGAATGGGGGGCTGCGGGCAATCAGCCCCAGCATTTT.